This T cell receptor beta chain came from a study of T-cell reconstitution after alpha-beta-depleted transplantation in children. The trim removed 4 bases at V and 3 bases at J, leaving 6 bases unmatched. This CDR3 has 15 amino acids. Looked up from germline, CDR1 is MNHNY and CDR2 is SVGAGI (reference sequence). A TCRbeta library incorporating unique molecular identifiers was prepared. TCRdb reanalysed the PCR reads using MiXCR and keeps one entry per CDR3 protein. The sample lists fewer than 95,000 distinct CDR3 sequences, over 9% occurring once. Many counts were recorded for this clonotype. V is TRBV6-6 and J is TRBJ2-7; 10 bases are a match to TRBD1. The material sequenced was PBMCs from the stem cell graft donor, taken from the stem cell graft. The source of this sequence is a human donor who donated a stem cell graft to a child with inherited bone marrow failure. In nucleotides, the CDR3 is TGTGCCAGCAGTTTAACCGGGACAGGGGACTACGAGCAGTACTTC. Translated, it gives CASSLTGTGDYEQYF.